This entry lists 10 T cell receptor beta chains sequenced from one sample in a study of blood T cell repertoires in COVID-19 (TCRdb year 2020). Library construction relied on the immunoSEQ multiplex PCR assay. Here the immuneACCESS table is served through TCRdb, limited to in-frame sequences with V and J called. Missing clones are a known gap in these copies; in checked studies unresolved V genes cover under half, and the rest lacks a known reason. This sample gives approximately 260,000 clones in total; about 91% of them show up just once. Together, the top ten hold less than 5% of the sample. Input material: peripheral blood. The receptors shown here come from a woman in her thirties or forties who had recovered from COVID-19.

V usage is TRBV28 and J usage is TRBJ2-5, with 12 bases lining up with TRBD1. The germline CDR1 and CDR2 sequences are MDHEN and SYDVKM. V shed 4 bases and J 5 bases; nucleotides not matched to a gene: 5. The CDR3 consists of 15 residues. DNA for the CDR3: TGTGCCAGCAGTTCAGGGACAGGGGGCCGGGAGACCCAGTACTTC. This encodes CASSSGTGGRETQYF. Complete variable domain (other parts from reference TRBV28 and TRBJ2-5): DVKVTQSSRYLVKRTGEKVFLECVQDMDHENMFWYRQDPGLGLRLIYFSYDVKMKEKGDIPEGYSVSREKKERFSLILESASTNQTSMYLCASSSGTGGRETQYFGPGTRLLVL.

There are a few counts of this clone. The V gene is TRBV3-1 (or the pseudogene TRBV3-2), the J gene TRBJ2-5; D unresolved. V lost 1 base to trimming and J lost 5 bases, with 8 bases between them. CDR3 size: 13 residues. Germline V lookup: CDR1 LGHDT, CDR2 YNNKEL (reference sequence). For the CDR3, the DNA is TGTGCCAGCAGCCAAGTTGCGAGGGAGACCCAGTACTTC. Protein: CASSQVARETQYF.

The chain links TRBV19 to TRBJ1-5; 12 nucleotides line up with TRBD1. The CDR3 runs 15 residues. Trimming cost V 3 bases and J 6 bases; bases outside gene matches: 3. Germline V lookup: CDR1 LNHDA, CDR2 SQIVND (reference sequence). The DNA of the CDR3 is TGTGCCAGTAGTATTGGGACAGGGGGCGGTCAGCCCCAGCATTTT. Protein: CASSIGTGGGQPQHF.

The chain carries TRBV19 and TRBJ1-1; maybe TRBD1 (5 bases). Germline lookup yields CDR1 LNHDA and CDR2 SQIVND (reference sequence). The CDR3 is 15 residues long. With 5 bases removed from V and 4 bases from J, the gap between germline ends came to 17 bases. The CDR3 nucleotides read TGTGCCAGTAGTTTCCAACCGGGACTAGTCACTGAAGCTTTCTTT. Translating gives CASSFQPGLVTEAFF.

This clone was counted a single time. The sample carries other DNA sequences with the same CDR3. The chain combines TRBV5-1 with TRBJ2-5; possibly TRBD1 for D (5 bases). V was trimmed by 0 bases and J by 2 bases, leaving 8 bases between them. The CDR3 is 14 residues long. Germline V gene lookup returns CDR1 SGHRS and CDR2 YFSETQ. This chain's CDR3 is CASSLGQTQETQYF. The CDR3 DNA is TGCGCCAGCAGCTTGGGACAGACTCAAGAGACCCAGTACTTC. The whole variable domain, remainder taken from reference TRBV5-1 and TRBJ2-5, is KAGVTQTPRYLIKTRGQQVTLSCSPISGHRSVSWYQQTPGQGLQFLFEYFSETQRNKGNFPGRFSGRQFSNSRSEMNVSTLELGDSALYLCASSLGQTQETQYFGPGTRLLVL.

The rearrangement joins TRBV5-5 to TRBJ2-1; D may be TRBD1 (6 bases). The V gene's germline CDR1 is SGHKS and CDR2 YYEKEE (reference sequence). V dropped 4 bases and J dropped 11 bases, with 13 bases sitting between them. The CDR3 sequence is 12 residues long. The CDR3 DNA reads TGTGCCAGCAGCGCCTGGACAGCCCAGCAGTTCTTC. Translated: CASSAWTAQQFF.

The gene calls are TRBV3-1 (or the pseudogene TRBV3-2) and TRBJ1-5, with D possibly being TRBD1 (5 bases). V was shortened by 0 bases and J by 6 bases, with 12 bases between the two germline ends. Germline V lookup: CDR1 LGHDT, CDR2 YNNKEL (reference sequence). The CDR3 is 15 amino acids. CDR3 DNA: TGTGCCAGCAGCCAAGAAACAGGAGCGGGTCAGCCCCAGCATTTT. This sequence encodes CASSQETGAGQPQHF.

The V gene is TRBV29-1, the J gene TRBJ2-5, with 9 bases matching TRBD2. V was clipped by 6 bases and J by 1 base; unmatched bases: 6. Germline V CDR1 and CDR2: SQVTM, ANQGSEA. The CDR3 spans 14 residues. The CDR3 DNA reads TGCAGCGTAGTCCCTAGCGGGGCCCAAGAGACCCAGTACTTC. Protein sequence: CSVVPSGAQETQYF.

The chain links TRBV30 to TRBJ2-1; tentative D call: TRBD1 (5 bases). V was clipped by 0 bases and J by 9 bases, with 15 bases between them. CDR3 length: 14 residues. Germline V CDR1 and CDR2: GTSNPN, SVGIG (reference sequence). The CDR3, as DNA: TGTGCCTGGAGTGTACAGGTGGGGCCCGGTGAGCAGTTCTTC. Translating gives CAWSVQVGPGEQFF. The whole variable domain, filled in from reference TRBV30 and TRBJ2-1, reads SQTIHQWPATLVQPVGSPLSLECTVEGTSNPNLYWYRQAAGRGLQLLFYSVGIGQISSEVPQNLSASRPQDRQFILSSKKLLLSDSGFYLCAWSVQVGPGEQFFGPGTRLTVL.

The chain couples TRBV29-1 to TRBJ1-2; 7 nucleotides agree with TRBD1. The CDR3 loop spans 12 amino acids. Losses at the gene ends were 6 bases for V and 2 bases for J; bases not matched to a gene: 3. Germline V CDR1 and CDR2: SQVTM, ANQGSEA. CDR3 amino acids: CSVLTGNYGYTF. In nucleotides, the CDR3 is TGCAGCGTCTTGACAGGGAACTATGGCTACACCTTC.